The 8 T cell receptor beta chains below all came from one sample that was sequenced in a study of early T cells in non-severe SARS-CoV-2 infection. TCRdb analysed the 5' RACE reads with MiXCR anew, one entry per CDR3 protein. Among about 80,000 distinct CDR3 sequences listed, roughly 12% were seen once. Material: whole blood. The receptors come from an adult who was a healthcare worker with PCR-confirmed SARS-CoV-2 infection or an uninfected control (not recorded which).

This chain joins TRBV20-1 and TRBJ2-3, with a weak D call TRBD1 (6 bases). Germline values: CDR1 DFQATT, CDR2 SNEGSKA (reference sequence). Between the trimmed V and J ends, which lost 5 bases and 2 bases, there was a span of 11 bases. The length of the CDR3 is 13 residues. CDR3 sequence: CSAYQGYTDTQYF. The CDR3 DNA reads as TGCAGTGCTTATCAGGGGTACACAGATACGCAGTATTTT.

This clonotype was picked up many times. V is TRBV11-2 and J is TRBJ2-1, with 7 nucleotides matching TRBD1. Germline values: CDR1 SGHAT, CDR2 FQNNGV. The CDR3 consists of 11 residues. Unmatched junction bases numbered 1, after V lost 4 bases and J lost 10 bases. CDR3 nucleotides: TGTGCCAGCAGCTGGGGACAGGAGCAGTTCTTC. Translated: CASSWGQEQFF.

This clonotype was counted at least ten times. CDR3 bases: TGCAGTGCTAGAGTCCCGGCCAGCGGCTACGAGCAGTACTTC. It is translated as CSARVPASGYEQYF. The chain couples TRBV20-1 to TRBJ2-7, with D possibly matching TRBD2 (5 bases). Trimming removed 1 base from V and 3 bases from J, with 13 bases in between. This CDR3 has 14 residues. Germline assignment: CDR1 DFQATT and CDR2 SNEGSKA (reference sequence).

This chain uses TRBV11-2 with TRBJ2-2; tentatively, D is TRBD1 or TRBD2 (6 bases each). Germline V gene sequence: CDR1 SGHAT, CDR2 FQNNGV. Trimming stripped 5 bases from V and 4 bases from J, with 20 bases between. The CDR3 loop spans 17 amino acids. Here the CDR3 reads CASSVYGGRGRTGELFF. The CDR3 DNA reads TGTGCCAGCAGCGTCTACGGGGGCAGGGGCCGCACCGGGGAGCTGTTTTTT.

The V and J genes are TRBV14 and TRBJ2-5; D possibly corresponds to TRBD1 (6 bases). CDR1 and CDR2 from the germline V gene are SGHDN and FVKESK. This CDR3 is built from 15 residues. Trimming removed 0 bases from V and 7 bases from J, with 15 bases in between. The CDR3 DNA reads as TGTGCCAGCAGCCAAGATTGGGGGCCAAAGGGGACCCAGTACTTC. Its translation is CASSQDWGPKGTQYF. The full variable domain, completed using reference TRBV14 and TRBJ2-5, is EAGVTQFPSHSVIEKGQTVTLRCDPISGHDNLYWYRRVMGKEIKFLLHFVKESKQDESGMPNNRFLAERTGGTYSTLKVQPAELEDSGVYFCASSQDWGPKGTQYFGPGTRLLVL.

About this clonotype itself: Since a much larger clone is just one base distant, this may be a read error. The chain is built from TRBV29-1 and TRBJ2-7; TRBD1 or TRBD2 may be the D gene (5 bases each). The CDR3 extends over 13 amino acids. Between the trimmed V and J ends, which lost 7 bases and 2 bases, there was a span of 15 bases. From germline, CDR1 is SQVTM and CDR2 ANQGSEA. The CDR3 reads CSGAPGATYEQYF. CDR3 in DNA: TGCAGCGGTGCGCCCGGGGCCACCTACGAGCAGTACTTC.

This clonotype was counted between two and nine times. The CDR3 protein is CASSAGAGGLLTKQYF. The DNA for the CDR3 is TGCGCCAGCAGCGCGGGGGCAGGAGGACTTCTTACGAAGCAGTACTTC. This chain connects TRBV5-1 to TRBJ2-7; D perhaps matches TRBD2 (7 bases). CDR1 and CDR2 from the germline V gene are SGHRS and YFSETQ. The CDR3 contains 16 residues. V was clipped by 4 bases and J by 8 bases, with 25 bases between them.

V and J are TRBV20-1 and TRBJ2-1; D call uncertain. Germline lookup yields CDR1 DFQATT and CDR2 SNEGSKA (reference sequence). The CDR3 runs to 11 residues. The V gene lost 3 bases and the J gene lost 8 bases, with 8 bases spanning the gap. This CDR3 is CSASRGHEQFF. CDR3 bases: TGCAGTGCTAGTCGTGGGCATGAGCAGTTCTTC.